This T cell receptor beta chain was documented in a study of blood T cell repertoires in COVID-19. Study-level information: From T cells, B-cell-depleted T cells, or PBMCs came the material, which was cDNA or gDNA.

The method was immunoSEQ multiplex PCR; TCRdb's version includes in-frame clones alone and lacks a portion of them. The sample has roughly 15,000 clones; approximately 90% are singletons. The V end was cut by 8 bases, the J end by 5 bases, with 18 bases between. The CDR3 runs to 15 residues. Germline loops: CDR1 ENHRY, CDR2 SYGVKD. This chain links TRBV10-3 with TRBJ2-2; tentatively, D is TRBD2 (6 bases). The source is a human donor in a cohort sampled during active COVID-19. The specimen sequenced was peripheral blood. CDR3 coding DNA: TGTGCCATCGCCCCGGGGGTTGCCGATACCGGGGAGCTGTTTTTT. This codes for CAIAPGVADTGELFF.